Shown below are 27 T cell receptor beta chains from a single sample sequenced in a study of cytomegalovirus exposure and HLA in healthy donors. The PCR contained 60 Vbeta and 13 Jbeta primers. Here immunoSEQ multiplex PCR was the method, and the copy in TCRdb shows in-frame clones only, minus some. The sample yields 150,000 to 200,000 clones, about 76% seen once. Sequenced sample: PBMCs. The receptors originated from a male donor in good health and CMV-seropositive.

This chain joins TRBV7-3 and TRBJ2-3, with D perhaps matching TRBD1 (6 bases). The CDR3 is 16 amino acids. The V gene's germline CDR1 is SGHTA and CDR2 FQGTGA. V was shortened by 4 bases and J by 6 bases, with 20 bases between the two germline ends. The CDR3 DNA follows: TGTGCCAGCAGCTCCTCCGGGACAAGGGTGGGGGATACGCAGTATTTT. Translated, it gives CASSSSGTRVGDTQYF.

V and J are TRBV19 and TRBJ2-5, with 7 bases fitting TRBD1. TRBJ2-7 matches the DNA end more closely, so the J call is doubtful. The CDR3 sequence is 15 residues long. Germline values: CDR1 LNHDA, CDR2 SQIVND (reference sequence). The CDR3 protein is CASSFTTGRSYEQYF. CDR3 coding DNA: TGTGCCAGTAGTTTCACGACAGGGCGCTCCTACGAGCAGTACTTC.

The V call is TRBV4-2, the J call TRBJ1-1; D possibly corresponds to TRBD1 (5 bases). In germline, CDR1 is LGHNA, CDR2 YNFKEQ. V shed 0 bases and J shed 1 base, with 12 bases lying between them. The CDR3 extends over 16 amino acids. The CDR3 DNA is TGTGCCAGCAGCCAAGATCTGGGCAGGGAGAACACTGAAGCTTTCTTT. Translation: CASSQDLGRENTEAFF.

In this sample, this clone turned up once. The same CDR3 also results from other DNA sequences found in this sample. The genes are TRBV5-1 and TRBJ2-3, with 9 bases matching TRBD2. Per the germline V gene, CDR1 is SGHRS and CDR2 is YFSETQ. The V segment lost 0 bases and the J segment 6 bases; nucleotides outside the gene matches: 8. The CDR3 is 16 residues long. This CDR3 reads CASSLEIAGERDTQYF. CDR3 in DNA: TGCGCCAGCAGCTTGGAGATAGCGGGGGAGCGGGATACGCAGTATTTT.

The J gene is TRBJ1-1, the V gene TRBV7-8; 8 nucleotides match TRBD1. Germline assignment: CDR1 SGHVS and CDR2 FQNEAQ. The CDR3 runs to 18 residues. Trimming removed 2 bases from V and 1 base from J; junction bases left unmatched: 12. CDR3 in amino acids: CASSLMGGWTGRNTEAFF. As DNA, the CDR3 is TGTGCCAGCAGCTTAATGGGGGGGTGGACAGGGCGGAACACTGAAGCTTTCTTT.

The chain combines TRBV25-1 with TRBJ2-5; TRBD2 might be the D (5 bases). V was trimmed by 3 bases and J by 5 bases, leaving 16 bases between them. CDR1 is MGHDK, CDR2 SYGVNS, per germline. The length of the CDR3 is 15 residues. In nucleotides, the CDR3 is TGTGCCAGCAGTGATTGGGCAGGACGGGATGAGACCCAGTACTTC. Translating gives CASSDWAGRDETQYF.

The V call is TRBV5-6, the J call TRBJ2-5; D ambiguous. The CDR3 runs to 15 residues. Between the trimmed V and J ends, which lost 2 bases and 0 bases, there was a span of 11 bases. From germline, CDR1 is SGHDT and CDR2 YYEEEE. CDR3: CASSFYEVYQETQYF. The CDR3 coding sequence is TGTGCCAGCAGCTTCTATGAAGTGTACCAAGAGACCCAGTACTTC.

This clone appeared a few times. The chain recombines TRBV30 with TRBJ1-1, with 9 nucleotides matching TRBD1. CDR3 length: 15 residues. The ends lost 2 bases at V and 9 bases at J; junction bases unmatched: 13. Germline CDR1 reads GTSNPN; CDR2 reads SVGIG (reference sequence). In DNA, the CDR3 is TGTGCCTGGAGTCGCGCCGGGACAGGGCCCCTTCAAGCTTTCTTT. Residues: CAWSRAGTGPLQAFF.

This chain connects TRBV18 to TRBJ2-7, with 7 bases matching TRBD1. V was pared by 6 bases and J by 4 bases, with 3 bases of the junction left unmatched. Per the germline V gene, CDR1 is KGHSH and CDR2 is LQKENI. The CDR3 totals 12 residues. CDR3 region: CASSSGGYEQYF. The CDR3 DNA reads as TGTGCCAGCTCGTCAGGGGGTTACGAGCAGTACTTC.

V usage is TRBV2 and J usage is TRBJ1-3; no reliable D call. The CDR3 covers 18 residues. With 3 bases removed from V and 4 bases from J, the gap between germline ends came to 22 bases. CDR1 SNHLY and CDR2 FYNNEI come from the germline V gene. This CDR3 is CASSDGGRLGRTGNTIYF. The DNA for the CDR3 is TGTGCCAGCAGTGATGGAGGTAGGCTTGGACGAACGGGAAACACCATATATTTT. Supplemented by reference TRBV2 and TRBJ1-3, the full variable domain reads EPEVTQTPSHQVTQMGQEVILRCVPISNHLYFYWYRQILGQKVEFLVSFYNNEISEKSEIFDDQFSVERPDGSNFTLKIRSTKLEDSAMYFCASSDGGRLGRTGNTIYFGEGSWLTVV.

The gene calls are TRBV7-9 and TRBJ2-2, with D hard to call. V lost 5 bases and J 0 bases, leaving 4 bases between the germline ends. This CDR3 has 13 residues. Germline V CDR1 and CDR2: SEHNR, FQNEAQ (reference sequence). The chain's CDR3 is CASSLPNTGELFF. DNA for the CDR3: TGTGCCAGCAGCCTACCGAACACCGGGGAGCTGTTTTTT.

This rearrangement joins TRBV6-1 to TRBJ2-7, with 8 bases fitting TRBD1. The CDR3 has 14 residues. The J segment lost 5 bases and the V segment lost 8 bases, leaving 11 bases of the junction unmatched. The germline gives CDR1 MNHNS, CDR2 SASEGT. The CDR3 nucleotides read TGTGCCAGCCCCCCGGACAGGGAAGTGGACGAGCAGTACTTC. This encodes CASPPDREVDEQYF.

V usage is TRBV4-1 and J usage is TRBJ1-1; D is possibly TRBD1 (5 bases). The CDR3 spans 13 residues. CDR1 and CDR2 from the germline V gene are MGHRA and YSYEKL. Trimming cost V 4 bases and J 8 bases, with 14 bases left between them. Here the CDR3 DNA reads TGCGCCAGCAGCCTGGGGGGGACCCGCGAAGCTTTCTTT. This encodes CASSLGGTREAFF.

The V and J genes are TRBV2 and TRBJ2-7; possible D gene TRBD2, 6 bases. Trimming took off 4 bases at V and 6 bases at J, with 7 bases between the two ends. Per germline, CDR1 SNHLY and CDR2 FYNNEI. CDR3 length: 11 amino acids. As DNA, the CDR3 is TGTGCCAGCAGTGCGGGGGTCGAGCAGTACTTC. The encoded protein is CASSAGVEQYF.

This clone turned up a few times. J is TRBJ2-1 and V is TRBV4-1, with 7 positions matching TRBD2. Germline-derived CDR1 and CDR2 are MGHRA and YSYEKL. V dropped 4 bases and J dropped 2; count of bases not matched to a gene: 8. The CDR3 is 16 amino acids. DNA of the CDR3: TGCGCCAGCAGCCTGGGGGACTACCTTCCCTACAATGAGCAGTTCTTC. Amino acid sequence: CASSLGDYLPYNEQFF.

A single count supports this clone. This chain's CDR3 is CASSQRNSYEQYF. Here the CDR3 DNA reads TGTGCCAGCAGCCAGCGGAACTCCTACGAGCAGTACTTC. V and J are TRBV4-2 and TRBJ2-7; D gene ambiguous. V lost 3 bases to trimming and J lost 0 bases, with 6 bases between them. The CDR3 length is 13 residues. Germline-derived CDR1 and CDR2 are LGHNA and YNFKEQ.

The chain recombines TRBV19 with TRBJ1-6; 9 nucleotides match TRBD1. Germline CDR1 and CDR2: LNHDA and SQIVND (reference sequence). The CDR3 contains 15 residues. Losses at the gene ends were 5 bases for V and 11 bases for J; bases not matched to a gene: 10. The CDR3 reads CASSAQQGASAPLHF. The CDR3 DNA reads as TGTGCCAGTAGTGCTCAACAGGGGGCCAGCGCACCCCTCCACTTT.

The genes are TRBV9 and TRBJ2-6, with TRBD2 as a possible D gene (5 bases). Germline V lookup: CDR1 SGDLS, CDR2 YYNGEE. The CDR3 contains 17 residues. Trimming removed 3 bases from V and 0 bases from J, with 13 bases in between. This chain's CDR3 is CASSGRPGNSGANVLTF. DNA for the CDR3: TGTGCCAGCAGCGGCCGACCGGGAAACTCTGGGGCCAACGTCCTGACTTTC. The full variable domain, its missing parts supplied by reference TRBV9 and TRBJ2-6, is DSGVTQTPKHLITATGQRVTLRCSPRSGDLSVYWYQQSLDQGLQFLIQYYNGEERAKGNILERFSAQQFPDLHSELNLSSLELGDSALYFCASSGRPGNSGANVLTFGAGSRLTVL.

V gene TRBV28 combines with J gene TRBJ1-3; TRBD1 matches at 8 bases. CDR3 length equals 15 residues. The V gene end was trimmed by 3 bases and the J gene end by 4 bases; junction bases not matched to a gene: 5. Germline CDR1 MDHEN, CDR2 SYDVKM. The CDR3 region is CASSLNRGTGNTIYF. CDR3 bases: TGTGCCAGCAGTTTGAACAGGGGGACCGGAAACACCATATATTTT. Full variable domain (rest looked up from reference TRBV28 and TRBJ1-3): DVKVTQSSRYLVKRTGEKVFLECVQDMDHENMFWYRQDPGLGLRLIYFSYDVKMKEKGDIPEGYSVSREKKERFSLILESASTNQTSMYLCASSLNRGTGNTIYFGEGSWLTVV.

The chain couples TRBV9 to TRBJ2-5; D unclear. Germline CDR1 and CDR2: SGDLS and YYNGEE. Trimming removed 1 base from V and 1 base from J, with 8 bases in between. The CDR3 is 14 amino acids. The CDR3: CASSVSHSQETQYF. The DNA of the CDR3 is TGTGCCAGCAGCGTATCACACAGCCAAGAGACCCAGTACTTC.

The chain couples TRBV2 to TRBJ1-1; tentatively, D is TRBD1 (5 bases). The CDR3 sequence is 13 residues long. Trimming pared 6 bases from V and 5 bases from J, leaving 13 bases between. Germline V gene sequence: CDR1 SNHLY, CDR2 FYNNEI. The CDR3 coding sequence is TGTGCCAGCAGACGCAGGGTGGGGACTGAAGCTTTCTTT. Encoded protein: CASRRRVGTEAFF.

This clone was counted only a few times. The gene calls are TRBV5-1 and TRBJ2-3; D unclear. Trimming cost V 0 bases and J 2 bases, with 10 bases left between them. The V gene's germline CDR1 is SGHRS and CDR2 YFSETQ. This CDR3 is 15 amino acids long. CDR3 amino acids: CASSLEWAITDTQYF. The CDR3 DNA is TGCGCCAGCAGCTTGGAATGGGCTATCACAGATACGCAGTATTTT.

For the CDR3, the DNA is TGTGCCAGCTCACCGCGAGGAGGGTCGGGCTATGGCTACACCTTC. Residues: CASSPRGGSGYGYTF. This chain connects TRBV18 to TRBJ1-2, with D hard to call. CDR3 length: 15 amino acids. Trimming stripped 3 bases from V and 4 bases from J, with 15 bases between. Germline V CDR1 and CDR2: KGHSH, LQKENI. The variable domain in full, with the rest retrieved from reference TRBV18 and TRBJ1-2, is NAGVMQNPRHLVRRRGQEARLRCSPMKGHSHVYWYRQLPEEGLKFMVYLQKENIIDESGMPKERFSAEFPKEGPSILRIQQVVRGDSAAYFCASSPRGGSGYGYTFGSGTRLTVV.

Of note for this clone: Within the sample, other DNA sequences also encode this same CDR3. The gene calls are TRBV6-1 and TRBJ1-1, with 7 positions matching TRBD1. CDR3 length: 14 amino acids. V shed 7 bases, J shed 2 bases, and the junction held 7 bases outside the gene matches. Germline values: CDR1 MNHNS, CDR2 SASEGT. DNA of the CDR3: TGTGCCAGCACCACCCGGGACAGCAACACTGAAGCTTTCTTT. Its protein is CASTTRDSNTEAFF.

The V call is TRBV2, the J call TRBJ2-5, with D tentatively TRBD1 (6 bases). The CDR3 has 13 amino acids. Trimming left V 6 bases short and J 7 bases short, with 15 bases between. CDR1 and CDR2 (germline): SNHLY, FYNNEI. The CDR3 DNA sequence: TGTGCCAGCAGCACCGGGACACCGGGGACCCAGTACTTC. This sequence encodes CASSTGTPGTQYF. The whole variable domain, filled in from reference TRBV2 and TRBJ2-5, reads EPEVTQTPSHQVTQMGQEVILRCVPISNHLYFYWYRQILGQKVEFLVSFYNNEISEKSEIFDDQFSVERPDGSNFTLKIRSTKLEDSAMYFCASSTGTPGTQYFGPGTRLLVL.

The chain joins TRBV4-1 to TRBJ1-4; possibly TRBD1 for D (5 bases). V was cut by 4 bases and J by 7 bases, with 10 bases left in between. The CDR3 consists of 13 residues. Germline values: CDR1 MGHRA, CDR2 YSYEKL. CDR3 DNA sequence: TGCGCCAGCAGCCTAGGAAGGGGTGAAAAACTGTTTTTT. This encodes CASSLGRGEKLFF.

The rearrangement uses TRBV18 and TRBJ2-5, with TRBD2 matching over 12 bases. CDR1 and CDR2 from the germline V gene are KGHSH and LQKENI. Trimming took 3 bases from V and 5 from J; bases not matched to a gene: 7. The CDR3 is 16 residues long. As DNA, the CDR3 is TGTGCCAGCTCACCGACTAGCGGGGGTCTTGGGGAGACCCAGTACTTC. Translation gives CASSPTSGGLGETQYF. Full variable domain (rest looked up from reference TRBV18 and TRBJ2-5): NAGVMQNPRHLVRRRGQEARLRCSPMKGHSHVYWYRQLPEEGLKFMVYLQKENIIDESGMPKERFSAEFPKEGPSILRIQQVVRGDSAAYFCASSPTSGGLGETQYFGPGTRLLVL.